What follows is one T cell receptor (beta chain) and its context. Enrolled through a virtual design, the participants were between roughly 18 and 90 years of age and came from roughly 22 US areas. Clinical histories supplied by participants themselves formed the basis of cohort assignment. These data are taken from a study of blood T cell repertoires in COVID-19. Study summary: In each case, the material was cDNA or gDNA derived from T cells, B-cell-depleted T cells, or PBMCs.

TCRdb keeps only in-frame clones here, not all; method: immunoSEQ multiplex PCR. This table holds a few hundred thousand clones, roughly 80% found once. The CDR3 is made up of 14 amino acids. V lost 4 bases to trimming and J lost 4 bases; unmatched junction nucleotides: 4. In germline, CDR1 is KGHSH, CDR2 LQKENI. The clonotype originates from a woman aged 45-65 years who had recovered from COVID-19. The chain uses TRBV18 and TRBJ1-2, with 9 positions matching TRBD1. Sequencing was carried out using PBMCs or T cells enriched from blood (not recorded which). CDR3 loop: CASSLDRGIYGYTF. The CDR3 nucleotides read TGTGCCAGCTCACTTGACAGGGGGATCTATGGCTACACCTTC.